This T cell receptor beta chain was documented in a study of cytomegalovirus exposure and HLA in healthy donors. Germline V gene data show CDR1 as MGHRA and CDR2 as YSYEKL. Trimming removed 1 base from V and 8 bases from J, with 20 bases in between. The CDR3 contains 16 residues. Repertoires were generated with immunoSEQ multiplex PCR, while TCRdb's copy carries only in-frame clones and drops some. The profile shows under 100,000 clones, 96% of them singletons. The clonotype originates from a man between 18 and 35 years old in good health and CMV-seronegative. The chain recombines TRBV4-1 with TRBJ1-2; D call uncertain. Specimen: PBMCs. The CDR3 is CASSQVGMAPESGYTF. CDR3 nucleotide sequence: TGCGCCAGCAGCCAAGTGGGCATGGCCCCGGAAAGCGGCTACACCTTC.